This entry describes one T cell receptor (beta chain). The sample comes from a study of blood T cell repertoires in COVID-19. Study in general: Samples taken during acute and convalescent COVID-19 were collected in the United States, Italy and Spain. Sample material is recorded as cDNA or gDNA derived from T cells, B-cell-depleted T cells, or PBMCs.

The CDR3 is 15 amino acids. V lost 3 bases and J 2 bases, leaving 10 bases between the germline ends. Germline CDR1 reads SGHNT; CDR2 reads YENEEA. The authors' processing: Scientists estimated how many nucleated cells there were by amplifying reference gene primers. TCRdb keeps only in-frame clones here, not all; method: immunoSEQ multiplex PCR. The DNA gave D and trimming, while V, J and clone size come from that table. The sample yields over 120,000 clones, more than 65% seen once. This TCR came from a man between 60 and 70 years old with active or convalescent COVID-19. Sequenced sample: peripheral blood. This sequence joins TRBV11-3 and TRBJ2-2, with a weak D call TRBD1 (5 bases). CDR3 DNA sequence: TGTGCCAGCAGCTTGGGGCAGGTCAACACCGGGGAGCTGTTTTTT. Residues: CASSLGQVNTGELFF.